This T cell receptor beta chain originates from a study of human T cells and chemical hapten exposure. The overall study: Across the whole study, which lasted about 5.5 months, patients were given diphenylcyclopropenone on the scalp once a week. Study observations and caveats: Expanded TCRs clustered into significantly more large CDR3 similarity groups than controls, the analysis revealed.

TCRdb ran MiXCR on the RACE reads and lists one entry per CDR3 protein. The data show some 90,000 distinct CDR3 sequences, 7.5% to 9.5% seen once. This clonotype has just a few counts. Its antigen remains unknown. The V and J ends lost 5 bases and 2 bases, in that order; junction bases with no gene match: 12. Germline V gene data show CDR1 as MDHEN and CDR2 as SYDVKM. The CDR3 is 17 residues long. Time point specified: pre-sensitization, week 0. This sample's treatment: therapeutic diphenylcyclopropenone sensitization with weekly scalp DPC. The V gene is TRBV28, the J gene TRBJ2-3; 8 nucleotides align to TRBD2. The source was whole blood, collected in connection with sensitization to the hapten diphenylcyclopropenone (DPC). This TCR came from a man aged 40-55 years with alopecia areata. Some clones in this sample may be carry-over from other donors' samples. CDR3 nucleotide sequence: TGTGCCAGCAGTCTCGCGAAATTAGCGGGAAACACAGATACGCAGTATTTT. It codes for CASSLAKLAGNTDTQYF. Full variable domain (outside the CDR3, taken from reference TRBV28 and TRBJ2-3): DVKVTQSSRYLVKRTGEKVFLECVQDMDHENMFWYRQDPGLGLRLIYFSYDVKMKEKGDIPEGYSVSREKKERFSLILESASTNQTSMYLCASSLAKLAGNTDTQYFGPGTRLTVL.